The sequence of this T cell receptor (beta chain) was determined in a study of T cell responses to AZD1222 COVID-19 vaccine (dated by TCRdb to the early 2020s). For the wider study: A total of 233 trial participants underwent TCR sequencing, of whom 207 received two doses of AZD1222 and about 25 received two doses of the MenACWY control vaccine. Trial participants were enrolled by age into 18-55, 56-69 and 70-plus year subgroups, with around 150, 28 and 57 TCR-sequenced participants respectively. General study outcomes and caveats: Most participants were white British and females outnumbered males, and the authors suggested that clonal diversity may have been underestimated. CD4 TCRs associated with the vaccine covered the entire spike protein, and the dominant responses were in regions 160-218 and 743-854. The 56-69-year group was small, and its depth increase did not reach significance, likely because of low power. Conclusions about previously exposed vaccinees are limited, since just five to seven AZD1222 recipients were seropositive for SARS-CoV-2 at baseline. After two AZD1222 doses, both the breadth and the depth of spike-specific TCRs were significantly higher than at day 0 and than in MenACWY recipients. Reportedly, close to half of the unique spike-specific TCRs recognized epitopes lying outside the regions that are mutated in the B.1.351 and B.1.1.7 variants. Because no day 14 peak-response samples were available, the repertoires could be characterized only after the peak T cell response.

The germline V gene (reference sequence) gives CDR1 as SEHNR and CDR2 as FQNEAQ. Relative to germline, V is 5 bases shorter and J is 3 bases shorter, with 17 bases between their ends. From the cysteine up to the phenylalanine, the CDR3 has a length of 15 residues. Of the read, only the CDR3 DNA is kept; its 45 bases are in frame from base 1. Explained via the paper, the time point label denotes: baseline before first vaccination. The treatment or condition tag for this specimen amounts to: meningococcal conjugate vaccine given as trial control. Vaccinee samples were obtained from the UK trials COV001 and COV002, which included a single-blind randomized controlled phase 2/3 trial of AZD1222 (ChAdOx1 nCoV-19) in healthy adults. For TCRbeta chain sequencing, PBMC samples from trial participants were taken at day 0 and at day 28 after the second dose. The CDR3 regions of human TCRbeta chains were analyzed by immunosequencing. As for the authors' bioinformatics: Repertoire TCRs were checked for matches against a reference library of SARS-CoV-2-specific TCRs that had been generated using the MIRA antigen-specificity platform. Breadth was defined as the fraction of unique TCRs that were SARS-CoV-2-associated, and depth was defined as the fraction of total T cells that were SARS-CoV-2-associated. Using the MIRA data, every spike-specific TCR was mapped to the spike region that the TCR reacted to and assigned to either a CD4 or a CD8 class. Log10-transformed breadth and depth values were compared by one-way ANOVA with Sidak's multiple comparisons tests. What TCRdb holds here is the immuneACCESS table cut down to in-frame rearrangements. Part of the clones is not present; checked against another copy, under half of the missing clones reflect an unresolved V gene, and the others are unexplained. The V and J calls and clone size are taken from that table; D and trimming were inferred from the DNA. The sample table lists about 140,000 clones, approximately 95% of them with a count of one. Approximately 0.96% of the sample is taken by the ten largest.

On this clone itself: Its antigen is still unknown. Base qualities are not at hand, and no much larger clone is one base apart.

The clonotype comes from an adult in good health. The V gene is TRBV7-9 and the J gene is TRBJ2-7; D gene: possibly TRBD2, on 5 matching bases. The sample was peripheral blood, taken on day 0 of MenACWY control vaccination. In nucleotides, the sequence is TGTGCCAGCAGCCCCCCTTCCTCCGCGGGCTACGAGCAGTACTTC. It specifies CASSPPSSAGYEQYF.